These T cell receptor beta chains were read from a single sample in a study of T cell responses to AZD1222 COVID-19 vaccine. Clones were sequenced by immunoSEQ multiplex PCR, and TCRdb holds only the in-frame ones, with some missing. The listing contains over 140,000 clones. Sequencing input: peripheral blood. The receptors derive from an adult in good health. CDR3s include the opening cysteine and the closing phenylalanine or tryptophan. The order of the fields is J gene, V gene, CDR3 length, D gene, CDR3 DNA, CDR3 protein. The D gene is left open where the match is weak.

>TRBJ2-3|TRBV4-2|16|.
TGTGCCAGCAGCCAAGATAGGACCGGGGGAGGAGATACGCAGTATTTT
CASSQDRTGGGDTQYF
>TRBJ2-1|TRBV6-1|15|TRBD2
TGTGCCAGCAGTGACGGACTAGCGCTCTACAATGAGCAGTTCTTC
CASSDGLALYNEQFF
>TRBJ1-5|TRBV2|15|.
TGTGCCAGCAGTCCCCAGACAGGAGGCAATCAGCCCCAGCATTTT
CASSPQTGGNQPQHF
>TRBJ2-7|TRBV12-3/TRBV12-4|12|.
TGTGCCAGCAGTTTGAGGAGCTACGAGCAGTACTTC
CASSLRSYEQYF
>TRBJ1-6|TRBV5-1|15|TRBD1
TGCGCCAGCAGCTTGGGGACAGGGGGAAATTCACCCCTCCACTTT
CASSLGTGGNSPLHF
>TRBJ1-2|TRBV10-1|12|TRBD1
TGCGCCAGCAGTGAGCTGGGACAGCGTATGATCTTC
CASSELGQRMIF
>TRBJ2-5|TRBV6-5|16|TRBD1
TGTGCCAGCAGTTACGACCGGGACAGGATCGAAGAGACCCAGTACTTC
CASSYDRDRIEETQYF
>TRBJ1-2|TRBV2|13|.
TGTGCCAGCAGGGGGGACGTACGCTATGGCTACACCTTC
CASRGDVRYGYTF
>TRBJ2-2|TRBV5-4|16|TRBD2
TGTGCCAGCAGCGCGCCGGGACTAGGTTTCACCGGGGAGCTGTTTTTT
CASSAPGLGFTGELFF
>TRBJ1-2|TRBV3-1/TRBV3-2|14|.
TGTGCCAGCAGCCAAGAGGGGCTAATCTATGGCTACACCTTC
CASSQEGLIYGYTF
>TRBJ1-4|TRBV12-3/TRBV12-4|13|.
TGTGCCAGCAGTTTCGGGAATAATGAAAAACTGTTTTTT
CASSFGNNEKLFF
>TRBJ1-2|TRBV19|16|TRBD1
TGTGCCAGTAGTCCAGACTCAGGGGGCGCTTTCTATGGCTACACCTTC
CASSPDSGGAFYGYTF
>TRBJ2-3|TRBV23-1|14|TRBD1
TGCGCCAGCAGTCAAATAAGGGGGCCAGATACGCAGTATTTT
CASSQIRGPDTQYF
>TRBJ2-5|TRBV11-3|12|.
TGTGCCAGCAGCACACGAACGGAGACCCAGTACTTC
CASSTRTETQYF
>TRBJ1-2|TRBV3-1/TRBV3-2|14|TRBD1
TGTGCCAGCAGCCAAGCGGACAGGTCCGTTGGCTACACCTTC
CASSQADRSVGYTF
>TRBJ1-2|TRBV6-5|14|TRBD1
TGTGCCAGCAGTTACTCGGGACAGGGGAATGGCTACACCTTC
CASSYSGQGNGYTF
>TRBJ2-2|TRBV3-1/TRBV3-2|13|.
TGTGCCAGCAGCCAGGGAGTCCGCGGGGAGCTGTTTTTT
CASSQGVRGELFF
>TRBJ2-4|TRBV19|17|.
TGTGCCAGTAGTATCCTGCAGGGCGGTGGAGCCAAAAACATTCAGTACTTC
CASSILQGGGAKNIQYF
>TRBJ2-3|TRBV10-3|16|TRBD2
TGTGCCATCAGTGCTTCTAGCGGGGGGGCCCCAGATACGCAGTATTTT
CAISASSGGAPDTQYF
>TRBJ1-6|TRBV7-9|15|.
TGTGCCAGCAGCCGCTCAAGGGGGTCAGTTTCACCCCTCCACTTT
CASSRSRGSVSPLHF
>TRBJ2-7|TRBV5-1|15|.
TGCGCCAGCAGCTTCTCCCCTGTCGTGGGATACGAGCAGTACTTC
CASSFSPVVGYEQYF
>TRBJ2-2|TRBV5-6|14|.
TGTGCCAGCAGCTTGGGACTTAACACCGGGGAGCTGTTTTTT
CASSLGLNTGELFF
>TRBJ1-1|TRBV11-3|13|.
TGTGCCAGCAGTTACAGGTTGAACACTGAAGCTTTCTTT
CASSYRLNTEAFF
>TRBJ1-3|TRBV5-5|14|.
TGTGCCAGCACGTCTCAGGGTGCTGGAAACACCATATATTTT
CASTSQGAGNTIYF
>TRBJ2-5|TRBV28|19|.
TGTGCCAGCAGCCAAATTGCGGGCAGCCTTAGACGGTACCAAGAGACCCAGTACTTC
CASSQIAGSLRRYQETQYF
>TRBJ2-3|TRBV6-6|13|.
TGTGCCAGCAGCCCTAGCTTAGAAGATACGCAGTATTTT
CASSPSLEDTQYF
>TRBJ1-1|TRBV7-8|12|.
TGTGCCAGCAGTTTTATGGCAGGGCGGGCTTTCTTT
CASSFMAGRAFF
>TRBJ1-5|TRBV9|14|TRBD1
TGTGCCAGCAGCCCCACAGGGGGAAGTCAGCCCCAGCATTTT
CASSPTGGSQPQHF
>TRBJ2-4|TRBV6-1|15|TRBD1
TGTGCCAGCAGTGAGGGACAGATAGCCAAAAACATTCAGTACTTC
CASSEGQIAKNIQYF
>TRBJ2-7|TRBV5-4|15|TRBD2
TGTGCCAGCAGCTTGACTAGCGGGGGGCGAGGTGAGCAGTACTTC
CASSLTSGGRGEQYF
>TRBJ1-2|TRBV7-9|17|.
TGTGCCAGCAGCTCATCGGCCCCACGGGGGGCCGGCTATGGCTACACCTTC
CASSSSAPRGAGYGYTF
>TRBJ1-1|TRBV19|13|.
TGTGCCAGTAGTACGATTATGAACACTGAAGCTTTCTTT
CASSTIMNTEAFF
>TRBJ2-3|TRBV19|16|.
TGTGCCAGTAGTATAGGTAGCCGGTCTAGCACAGATACGCAGTATTTT
CASSIGSRSSTDTQYF
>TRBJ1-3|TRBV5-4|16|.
TGTGCCAGCAGCCTCGGACCCCATGGACCTGGAAACACCATATATTTT
CASSLGPHGPGNTIYF
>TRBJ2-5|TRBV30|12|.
TGTGCCTGGACCAGGCTCCAAGAGACCCAGTACTTC
CAWTRLQETQYF
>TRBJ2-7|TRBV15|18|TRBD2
TGTGCCACCAGCTTACGCCCGGGACTAGCGGGGGGGCCGTCCGAGCAGTACTTC
CATSLRPGLAGGPSEQYF
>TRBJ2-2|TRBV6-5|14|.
TGTGCCAGCCGACGGGGTTCGGACACCGGGGAGCTGTTTTTT
CASRRGSDTGELFF
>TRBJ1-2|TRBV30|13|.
TGTGCCTGGAGTGGGGGGGGCTTAGGAGGCTACACCTTC
CAWSGGGLGGYTF
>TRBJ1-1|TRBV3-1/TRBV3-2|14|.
TGTGCCAGCAGCCACCTCGGGGTTGACACTGAAGCTTTCTTT
CASSHLGVDTEAFF
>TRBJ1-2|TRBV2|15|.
TGTGCCAGCAGTGTTACGGACGGTTCCCCCCGTGGCTACACCTTC
CASSVTDGSPRGYTF
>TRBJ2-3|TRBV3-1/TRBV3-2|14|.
TGTGCCAGCAGCCAAGACGCGGCAGCAGATACGCAGTATTTT
CASSQDAAADTQYF
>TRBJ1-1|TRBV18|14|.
TGTGCCAGCTCACCAATCGCTAGGAACACTGAAGCTTTCTTT
CASSPIARNTEAFF
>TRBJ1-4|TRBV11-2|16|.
TGTGCCAGCAGCTTAGAGCCGGGCAACGGTAAGGAAAAACTGTTTTTT
CASSLEPGNGKEKLFF
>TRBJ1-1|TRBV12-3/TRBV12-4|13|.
TGTGCCACCCTGCCCTTACGGCGGGGTGAAGCTTTCTTT
CATLPLRRGEAFF
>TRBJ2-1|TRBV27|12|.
TGTGCCAGCAATAGTGGCGGCAATGAGCAGTTCTTC
CASNSGGNEQFF
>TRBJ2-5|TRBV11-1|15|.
TGTGCCAGCAGCTCCCTTAGGCAGGGGGGAGAGACCCAGTACTTC
CASSSLRQGGETQYF
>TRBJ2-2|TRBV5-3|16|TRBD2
TGTGCCAGAAGCTTGGTGGTAGCGGGGGGACCCGGGGAGCTGTTTTTT
CARSLVVAGGPGELFF
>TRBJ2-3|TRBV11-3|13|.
TGTGCCAGCAGCTTAGATGTAGAGGGTACGCAGTATTTT
CASSLDVEGTQYF
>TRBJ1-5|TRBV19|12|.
TGTGCCAGCACGGGGGGGGCGCAGCCCCAGCATTTT
CASTGGAQPQHF
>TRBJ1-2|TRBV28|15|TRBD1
TGTGCCAGCACCCCGACAGGGGAGCGTTTTCATGGCTACACCTTC
CASTPTGERFHGYTF
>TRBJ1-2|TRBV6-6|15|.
TGTGCCAGCAGTTACTGGGGACGTCCTAACTATGGCTACACCTTC
CASSYWGRPNYGYTF
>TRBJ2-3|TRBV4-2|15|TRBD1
TGTGCCAGCAGCCAAGAAGAGGGGGCTACAGATACGCAGTATTTT
CASSQEEGATDTQYF
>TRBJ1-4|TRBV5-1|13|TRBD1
TGCGCCAGCAGCCCAGACAGGGAGCAAAAACTGTTTTTT
CASSPDREQKLFF
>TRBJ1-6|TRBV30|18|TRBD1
TGTGCCTGGAGTTACGGACAGGGATATAAAAGGGGGAATTCACCCCTCCACTTT
CAWSYGQGYKRGNSPLHF
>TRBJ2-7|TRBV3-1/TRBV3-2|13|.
TGTGCCAGCAGCTCTGGCCCTTTATACGAGCAGTACTTC
CASSSGPLYEQYF
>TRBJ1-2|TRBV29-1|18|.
TGCAGCGTTGATCGGACCCGGGACGGGGGCCGCGCTAACTATGGCTACACCTTC
CSVDRTRDGGRANYGYTF
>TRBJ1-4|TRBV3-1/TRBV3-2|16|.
TGTGCCAGCAGCCAAAGCCCACGGGGGGCGCGTGAAAAACTGTTTTTT
CASSQSPRGAREKLFF